This TCR beta chain comes out of a study of cytomegalovirus exposure and HLA in healthy donors. Points from the study as a whole: For most TCR beta V segments, an earlier analysis put the productive rate at about 90% or about 30% of the time. Common viral pathogens seemed to be connected with several of the most significant clusters, according to a later analysis. Three CMV-associated chains proved CMV antigen-specific in vitro. TCR beta chains numbering about 160 were designated cytomegalovirus-associated.

Note on this clone: Its antigen is not identified.

The primer mix had 60 Vbeta and 13 Jbeta primers. This table comes from immunoSEQ multiplex PCR, and its TCRdb copy is limited to in-frame clones, with some not included. The sample includes around 130,000 clones, over 70% of them seen just once. CDR3 size: 13 residues. Between the trimmed V and J ends, which lost 3 bases and 6 bases, there was a span of 13 bases. From germline, CDR1 is SGHRS and CDR2 YFSETQ. The receptor comes from a woman younger than 30 in good health and CMV-seronegative. Sequencing was carried out using PBMCs. The chain combines TRBV5-1 with TRBJ2-7, with TRBD1 as a possible D gene (5 bases). CDR3 residues: CASSSQGAAEQYF. The CDR3 coding sequence is TGCGCCAGCAGCTCCCAAGGGGCTGCCGAGCAGTACTTC. Full variable domain (rest looked up from reference TRBV5-1 and TRBJ2-7): KAGVTQTPRYLIKTRGQQVTLSCSPISGHRSVSWYQQTPGQGLQFLFEYFSETQRNKGNFPGRFSGRQFSNSRSEMNVSTLELGDSALYLCASSSQGAAEQYFGPGTRLTVT.